This T cell receptor beta chain was found in a study of blood T cell repertoires in COVID-19. Background on the study: There were acute and convalescent COVID-19 samples, and they came from the United States, Italy and Spain.

Trimming took 2 bases from V and 2 from J, leaving 10 bases between them. This CDR3 spans 14 amino acids. CDR1 and CDR2 from the germline V gene are MNHEY and SMNVEV (reference sequence). This table comes from immunoSEQ multiplex PCR, and its TCRdb copy is limited to in-frame clones, with some not included. The table lists about 430,000 clones, about 88% of them singletons. The clonotype originates from a woman aged 18-35 years who had been exposed to COVID-19. This rearrangement joins TRBV27 to TRBJ2-7; a possible D gene is TRBD1 (6 bases). The specimen sequenced was PBMCs or T cells enriched from blood (not recorded which). CDR3 in DNA: TGTGCCAGCAGTTTACAGCAGGGGCCCTACGAGCAGTACTTC. It is translated as CASSLQQGPYEQYF.